This T cell receptor (beta chain) was documented in a study of technical replicates of blood from several donors. This CDR3 is 16 amino acids long. Germline V CDR1 and CDR2: MNHEY, SVGAGI. Trimming removed 0 bases from V and 4 bases from J; junction bases left unmatched: 8. Produced via immunoSEQ multiplex PCR; TCRdb's table is partial and in-frame only. The data contain roughly 14,000 clones, roughly 80% of them singletons. The sequence was obtained from a human donor in good health. What was sequenced was PBMCs. The chain carries TRBV6-5 and TRBJ2-5; 7 bases are a match to TRBD2. This CDR3 reads CASSYSGGSSGETQYF. The CDR3 DNA reads as TGTGCCAGCAGTTACTCAGGCGGGAGTAGTGGAGAGACCCAGTACTTC.